The following is a T cell receptor beta chain sequence with its context. Its antigen is undetermined. Germline V gene lookup returns CDR1 LGHNA and CDR2 YNFKEQ. The CDR3 runs to 17 residues. Germline trimming cut 0 bases from V and 6 bases from J; bases unmatched to any gene: 8. Sequencing was performed with immunoSEQ multiplex PCR; in TCRdb, only in-frame clones are kept and a portion is missing. The sample lists about 34,000 clones; about three quarters were seen once. The data are from a study of a mutant IDH1 vaccine in newly diagnosed glioma. Study summary: Sex among treated patients split around 60% male, approximately 38% female; mean age was around 40 years. The therapy given earlier, which was standard therapy, consisted of radiotherapy, temozolomide, or both, and most of the patients received both. The study's findings and limits: Researchers report vaccine-induced immune responses in 93.3% of patients.

Time point indicated: baseline, week 1 (first vaccination visit). Sample treatment: pre-vaccination baseline after standard-of-care therapy. Donor tumors were new WHO grade 3 or 4 IDH1-mutant, ATRX-lost astrocytomas. The sequence was collected from a man aged 50-59 years with glioma. Some clones in this sample may be carry-over from other donors' samples. The chain employs TRBV4-2 and TRBJ2-1; TRBD1 matches at 10 bases. This sample comprised peripheral blood mononuclear cells (PBMCs), obtained from a glioma patient treated with radiotherapy, temozolomide or both. This chain's CDR3 is CASSQEGGQGMANEQFF. The CDR3 DNA reads as TGTGCCAGCAGCCAAGAAGGGGGACAGGGGATGGCCAATGAGCAGTTCTTC.